The rows below give T cell receptor beta chains drawn from one sample of a study of cytomegalovirus exposure and HLA in healthy donors. Profiling relied on immunoSEQ multiplex PCR, and the TCRdb table lists in-frame clones only, not all of them. The table has some 86,000 clones, 93% seen once. Sequences were obtained from PBMCs. These receptors were collected from a woman in her twenties or thirties in good health and CMV-seronegative. Each CDR3 is given with its conserved first and last residue. The order of the fields is D gene, clone size, V gene, J gene, CDR3 DNA, CDR3 protein. D genes are given only for firm matches. Clone size is shown for a subset of rows, as once, few, many or a class of expanded clone.

D: TRBD1; size: -; V: TRBV7-9; J: TRBJ1-1; DNA: TGTGCCAGCAGCTCAGGGGGCGACACTGAAGCTTTCTTT; CDR3: CASSSGGDTEAFF
D: -; size: -; V: TRBV19; J: TRBJ2-3; DNA: TGTGCCAGTAGTATCTTCACAGATACGCAGTATTTT; CDR3: CASSIFTDTQYF
D: -; size: -; V: TRBV19; J: TRBJ1-1; DNA: TGTGCCAGTAAGATTAGGGCGACTGGGAGGACTGAAGCTTTCTTT; CDR3: CASKIRATGRTEAFF
D: -; size: -; V: TRBV5-1; J: TRBJ1-4; DNA: TGCGCCAGCAGCGCAACCCCAGGGTCGACTAATGAAAAACTGTTTTTT; CDR3: CASSATPGSTNEKLFF
D: -; size: -; V: TRBV9; J: TRBJ2-1; DNA: TGTGCCAGCAGCGGGGGGGTCGTGAAAAATGAGCAGTTCTTC; CDR3: CASSGGVVKNEQFF
D: TRBD1; size: -; V: TRBV28; J: TRBJ1-1; DNA: TGTGCCAGCAGTTTAGCAGGGGGCATCGCTGAAGCTTTCTTT; CDR3: CASSLAGGIAEAFF
D: TRBD1; size: -; V: TRBV18; J: TRBJ1-3; DNA: TGTGCCAGCTCAACGGGACAGGCGATGATCTCGGGAAACACCATATATTTT; CDR3: CASSTGQAMISGNTIYF
D: TRBD1; size: -; V: TRBV6-1; J: TRBJ2-7; DNA: TGTGCCAGCAGTTTCAAGGACGGGACAGGCGCCTTC; CDR3: CASSFKDGTGAF
D: -; size: -; V: TRBV6-5; J: TRBJ1-1; DNA: TGTGCCAGCAGTTACCAGGTGAATAGGCCTGAAGCTTTCTTT; CDR3: CASSYQVNRPEAFF
D: TRBD1; size: once; V: TRBV9; J: TRBJ2-4; DNA: TGTGCCAGCAGCCCGGGACAGAACATTCAGTACTTC; CDR3: CASSPGQNIQYF
D: TRBD2; size: -; V: TRBV6-1; J: TRBJ2-1; DNA: TGTGCCAGCAGTGAAGCGCTCCTCGGTAGCGGGAGCGGTGATGAGCAGTTCTTC; CDR3: CASSEALLGSGSGDEQFF
D: -; size: -; V: TRBV6-1; J: TRBJ2-7; DNA: TGTGCCAGCAGAGGAGGACTCGGAGGCTACGAGCAGTACTTC; CDR3: CASRGGLGGYEQYF
D: TRBD1; size: -; V: TRBV6-6; J: TRBJ1-2; DNA: TGTGCCAGCAGTCTTCCTCCGGGACAGGAGTCTTTAACCTTC; CDR3: CASSLPPGQESLTF
D: -; size: -; V: TRBV18; J: TRBJ2-7; DNA: TGTGCGACGGGCCGGGATCTTGTCGAGCAGTACTTC; CDR3: CATGRDLVEQYF
D: -; size: once; V: TRBV30; J: TRBJ2-1; DNA: TGTGCCTGGGCCATGAGCAATGAGCAGTTCTTC; CDR3: CAWAMSNEQFF
D: TRBD1; size: -; V: TRBV30; J: TRBJ2-7; DNA: TGTGCCTGGAATAGGGACAGGGGTGTGTACGAGCAGTACTTC; CDR3: CAWNRDRGVYEQYF
D: -; size: -; V: TRBV9; J: TRBJ2-7; DNA: TGTGCCAGCAGCGTAGGGAGCTCCTACGAGCAGTACTTC; CDR3: CASSVGSSYEQYF
D: TRBD1; size: -; V: TRBV5-4; J: TRBJ1-1; DNA: TGTGCCAGCAGCTTGTCCGGGACAGGGAGTTTGGAAGCTTTCTTT; CDR3: CASSLSGTGSLEAFF
D: TRBD1; size: -; V: TRBV11-2; J: TRBJ1-3; DNA: TGTGCCAGCAGCTTAGACAGGGGGTATGGAAACACCATATATTTT; CDR3: CASSLDRGYGNTIYF
D: -; size: once; V: TRBV28; J: TRBJ1-1; DNA: TGTGCCAGCAGTTCGAGCCAGGGAGCTTTCTTT; CDR3: CASSSSQGAFF
D: -; size: -; V: TRBV19; J: TRBJ2-1; DNA: TGTGCCAGTAGTATATTGAGAGGGATCTACAATGAGCAGTTCTTC; CDR3: CASSILRGIYNEQFF
D: TRBD2; size: -; V: TRBV5-1; J: TRBJ2-1; DNA: TGCGCCAGCAGCCAAGGACTAGCGGGAGGGTCCTCCTACAATGAGCAGTTCTTC; CDR3: CASSQGLAGGSSYNEQFF
D: -; size: -; V: TRBV30; J: TRBJ1-6; DNA: TGTGCCTGGAGCGGGGGAGGGATGAATTCACCCCTCCACTTT; CDR3: CAWSGGGMNSPLHF
D: -; size: -; V: TRBV11-2; J: TRBJ2-5; DNA: TGTGCCAGCAGCTGGGAACAGGGCCAGACCCAGTACTTC; CDR3: CASSWEQGQTQYF
D: TRBD1; size: -; V: TRBV14; J: TRBJ2-4; DNA: TGTGCCAGCAGCCACTCCGGGACAGGGAACATTCAGTACTTC; CDR3: CASSHSGTGNIQYF
D: -; size: -; V: TRBV7-9; J: TRBJ2-1; DNA: TGTGCCAGCAGCTTAGTTCGAACCAGGGATGTCGCCTACAATGAGCAGTTCTTC; CDR3: CASSLVRTRDVAYNEQFF
D: TRBD2; size: -; V: TRBV30; J: TRBJ2-2; DNA: TGTGCCTGGAGTCTCCTAGGTAGCGGGGGGGCCGGGGAGCTGTTTTTT; CDR3: CAWSLLGSGGAGELFF
D: -; size: -; V: TRBV13; J: TRBJ2-5; DNA: TGTGCCAGCAGCCCCCTGCCACAGGAGGGGAGGGAGACCCAGTACTTC; CDR3: CASSPLPQEGRETQYF
D: TRBD1; size: -; V: TRBV19; J: TRBJ1-4; DNA: TGTGCCAGCCAAGACAGGGGGCGTTCGGTTGATGAAAAACTGTTTTTT; CDR3: CASQDRGRSVDEKLFF
D: -; size: -; V: TRBV2; J: TRBJ1-4; DNA: TGTGCCAGCAACCGACAGTCTAATGAAAAACTGTTTTTT; CDR3: CASNRQSNEKLFF
D: TRBD2; size: -; V: TRBV28; J: TRBJ2-1; DNA: TGTGCCAGCGCGGCGGGAGGGTCGAATGAGCAGTTCTTC; CDR3: CASAAGGSNEQFF
D: TRBD2; size: -; V: TRBV14; J: TRBJ2-1; DNA: TGTGCCAGCAGCCAAGATAGGATAGCGGGTACGTCCTACAATGAGCAGTTCTTC; CDR3: CASSQDRIAGTSYNEQFF